This T cell receptor beta chain is from a study of T cells in Graves' hyperthyroidism and ophthalmopathy. The junction had 4 bases not matched to a gene; V was cut back by 1 base and J by 4 bases. This CDR3 has 17 amino acids. Germline-derived CDR1 and CDR2 are SGHDT and YYEEEE. Regions amplified from RNA transcripts were the TCR beta CDR3 regions. The HTBI primer set drove a first-round RT-PCR of the TCR CDR3. TCRdb redid the calling of the multiplex PCR reads with MiXCR, one entry per CDR3 protein. This sample has some 500,000 distinct CDR3 sequences; approximately 15% occur once, and the top ten carry roughly 17%. This clonotype was observed many times.

The V and J genes are TRBV5-6 and TRBJ2-2, with 13 bases lining up with TRBD2. The TCR comes from a woman under 30 with Graves' hyperthyroidism. Sequences were obtained from blood. The CDR3 protein is CASSLTSGRASTGELFF. Written as DNA, the CDR3 is TGTGCCAGCAGCTTGACTAGCGGGAGGGCCTCCACCGGGGAGCTGTTTTTT.